These 6 T cell receptor beta chains were sequenced from one sample in a study of T cell responses to AZD1222 COVID-19 vaccine. Produced via immunoSEQ multiplex PCR; TCRdb's table is partial and in-frame only. This sample yields more than 140,000 clones, of which approximately 90% are seen a single time; 2.2% belongs to the top ten. The material sequenced was peripheral blood, taken on day 0 of AZD1222 vaccination. These receptors all come from an adult in good health.

The rearrangement links TRBV30 to TRBJ1-2; D gene uncertain. The germline CDR1 and CDR2 sequences are GTSNPN and SVGIG (reference sequence). This CDR3 region has 11 residues. Trimming took 0 bases from V and 8 from J, leaving 7 bases between them. CDR3 residues: CAWSVVGGYTF. CDR3 nucleotides: TGTGCCTGGAGTGTAGTGGGGGGCTACACCTTC.

The chain has TRBV27 and TRBJ1-5; a possible D gene is TRBD1 (6 bases). The CDR3 spans 14 residues. The ends were cut back, 6 bases at V and 8 bases at J, with 17 bases in the middle. Germline V gene lookup returns CDR1 MNHEY and CDR2 SMNVEV (reference sequence). In DNA, the CDR3 is TGTGCCAGCAGCGTACAGGGATATGAGGAGCCCCAGCATTTT. It specifies CASSVQGYEEPQHF.

This clone was recorded a few times. CDR3 sequence reads: CASSFSGSYEQYF. The CDR3 nucleotides are TGTGCCAGCAGCTTTAGCGGGAGCTACGAGCAGTACTTC. The genes are TRBV7-3 and TRBJ2-7; 9 bases agree with TRBD2. The CDR3 contains 13 residues. Germline lookup yields CDR1 SGHTA and CDR2 FQGTGA. V lost 3 bases and J lost 3; bases outside the gene matches: 0.

This clone was seen only a few times. This chain connects TRBV12-3 or TRBV12-4 to TRBJ2-2; D not certain. The CDR3 length is 12 residues. V lost 5 bases and J 4 bases, leaving 5 bases between the germline ends. The CDR3 coding sequence is TGTGCCAGCAGTCTGGCCACCGGGGAGCTGTTTTTT. Translated: CASSLATGELFF.

This clone showed up just a few times. The chain combines TRBV9 with TRBJ2-7, with D perhaps matching TRBD1 (6 bases). The CDR3 has 15 amino acids. CDR1 is SGDLS and CDR2 is YYNGEE in the germline V gene. V was trimmed by 0 bases and J by 3 bases, leaving 13 bases between them. CDR3 coding DNA: TGTGCCAGCAGCGTAGGCGGACAGCCCCTCTACGAGCAGTACTTC. Protein product: CASSVGGQPLYEQYF. Full variable domain (missing parts from reference TRBV9 and TRBJ2-7): DSGVTQTPKHLITATGQRVTLRCSPRSGDLSVYWYQQSLDQGLQFLIQYYNGEERAKGNILERFSAQQFPDLHSELNLSSLELGDSALYFCASSVGGQPLYEQYFGPGTRLTVT.

The V call is TRBV6-5, the J call TRBJ1-2, with TRBD1 as a possible D gene (6 bases). The germline V gene has CDR1 MNHEY and CDR2 SVGAGI. The CDR3 extends over 13 amino acids. Trimming took 2 bases from V and 5 from J, leaving 9 bases between them. The CDR3 DNA is TGTGCCAGCAGTTACGGGGGCCTTTATGGCTACACCTTC. It specifies CASSYGGLYGYTF.